This is a list of T cell receptor beta chains from one sample in a study of T cell responses to AZD1222 COVID-19 vaccine. The method was immunoSEQ multiplex PCR; TCRdb's version includes in-frame clones alone and lacks a portion of them. Of some 89,000 clones in the sample, around 89% were seen once. The sequenced sample was peripheral blood, obtained on day 0 of MenACWY control vaccination. Receptor source: an adult in good health. CDR3s include the opening cysteine and the closing phenylalanine or tryptophan. The order of the fields is clone size, D gene, J gene, CDR3 length, V gene, CDR3 protein, CDR3 DNA. D genes are given only for firm matches. Rows may omit the clone size; those that give it use once, few, many or a size class.

abundance: -
d_gene: TRBD1
j_gene: TRBJ2-7
len: 15
v_gene: TRBV5-4
CDR3aa: CASSLATGGWFEQYF
CDR3nt: TGTGCCAGCAGCTTGGCCACAGGGGGATGGTTCGAGCAGTACTTC

abundance: -
d_gene: -
j_gene: TRBJ2-7
len: 14
v_gene: TRBV6-2/TRBV6-3
CDR3aa: CASSPRDTSYEQYF
CDR3nt: TGTGCCAGCAGTCCCCGGGACACCTCCTACGAGCAGTACTTC

abundance: few
d_gene: -
j_gene: TRBJ1-1
len: 14
v_gene: TRBV4-1
CDR3aa: CASSQYTGNTQAFF
CDR3nt: TGCGCCAGCAGCCAATATACCGGGAATACTCAAGCTTTCTTT

abundance: -
d_gene: -
j_gene: TRBJ2-1
len: 13
v_gene: TRBV27
CDR3aa: CASSLWEWNEQFF
CDR3nt: TGTGCCAGCAGTTTGTGGGAGTGGAATGAGCAGTTCTTC

abundance: once
d_gene: TRBD1
j_gene: TRBJ1-2
len: 13
v_gene: TRBV5-5
CDR3aa: CASGGQGFYGYTF
CDR3nt: TGTGCCAGCGGCGGACAGGGGTTCTATGGCTACACCTTC

abundance: -
d_gene: -
j_gene: TRBJ1-2
len: 13
v_gene: TRBV27
CDR3aa: CASSQGHNYGYTF
CDR3nt: TGTGCCAGCAGTCAGGGACATAACTATGGCTACACCTTC

abundance: -
d_gene: TRBD1
j_gene: TRBJ2-1
len: 14
v_gene: TRBV28
CDR3aa: CASSRDSFYNEQFF
CDR3nt: TGTGCCAGCAGCCGGGACAGCTTCTACAATGAGCAGTTCTTC

abundance: -
d_gene: -
j_gene: TRBJ2-7
len: 18
v_gene: TRBV27
CDR3aa: CASSLGGLALREDYEQYF
CDR3nt: TGTGCCAGCAGTTTGGGGGGGCTAGCTCTTCGGGAGGACTACGAGCAGTACTTC

abundance: -
d_gene: -
j_gene: TRBJ1-1
len: 13
v_gene: TRBV15
CDR3aa: CATSRQTNTEAFF
CDR3nt: TGTGCCACCAGCAGGCAGACGAACACTGAAGCTTTCTTT

abundance: -
d_gene: TRBD1
j_gene: TRBJ2-3
len: 14
v_gene: TRBV5-1
CDR3aa: CASSFQGAADTQYF
CDR3nt: TGCGCCAGCAGCTTCCAGGGGGCCGCAGATACGCAGTATTTT

abundance: -
d_gene: -
j_gene: TRBJ1-1
len: 15
v_gene: TRBV9
CDR3aa: CASSGHSAENTEAFF
CDR3nt: TGTGCCAGCAGCGGGCACTCGGCGGAGAACACTGAAGCTTTCTTT

abundance: -
d_gene: -
j_gene: TRBJ1-1
len: 15
v_gene: TRBV5-1
CDR3aa: CASSFQEGPNTEAFF
CDR3nt: TGCGCCAGCAGCTTCCAAGAGGGACCGAACACTGAAGCTTTCTTT

abundance: -
d_gene: TRBD2
j_gene: TRBJ2-3
len: 15
v_gene: TRBV6-2/TRBV6-3
CDR3aa: CASSYLAGGADTQYF
CDR3nt: TGTGCCAGCAGTTATCTAGCGGGAGGGGCAGATACGCAGTATTTT

abundance: -
d_gene: -
j_gene: TRBJ1-2
len: 11
v_gene: TRBV28
CDR3aa: CASSDVYGYTF
CDR3nt: TGTGCCAGCAGTGATGTATATGGCTACACCTTC

abundance: -
d_gene: TRBD2
j_gene: TRBJ2-7
len: 15
v_gene: TRBV6-5
CDR3aa: CASSPGGTGPYEQYF
CDR3nt: TGTGCCAGCTCCCCCGGGGGGACTGGTCCCTACGAGCAGTACTTC

abundance: once
d_gene: TRBD1
j_gene: TRBJ1-5
len: 13
v_gene: TRBV11-2
CDR3aa: CASSLVGGQPQHF
CDR3nt: TGTGCCAGCAGCTTAGTAGGGGGCCAGCCCCAGCATTTT

abundance: -
d_gene: TRBD1
j_gene: TRBJ2-1
len: 16
v_gene: TRBV7-2
CDR3aa: CASSLRRGQTYNEQFF
CDR3nt: TGTGCCAGCAGCCTCCGCCGGGGACAGACATACAATGAGCAGTTCTTC

abundance: -
d_gene: TRBD2
j_gene: TRBJ2-3
len: 15
v_gene: TRBV5-4
CDR3aa: CASSSGLAGSDTQYF
CDR3nt: TGTGCCAGCAGCTCGGGACTAGCGGGGTCAGATACGCAGTATTTT

abundance: -
d_gene: -
j_gene: TRBJ2-7
len: 14
v_gene: TRBV5-4
CDR3aa: CASSLALTSYEQYF
CDR3nt: TGTGCCAGCAGCTTGGCCCTTACCTCCTACGAGCAGTACTTC

abundance: once
d_gene: TRBD1
j_gene: TRBJ1-2
len: 19
v_gene: TRBV7-2
CDR3aa: CASVRIPLGQTGVNYGYTF
CDR3nt: TGTGCCAGCGTAAGGATCCCGCTGGGGCAGACAGGGGTTAACTATGGCTACACCTTC

abundance: -
d_gene: -
j_gene: TRBJ1-5
len: 16
v_gene: TRBV3-1/TRBV3-2
CDR3aa: CASSQVREEVNQPQHF
CDR3nt: TGTGCCAGCAGCCAAGTACGGGAGGAGGTCAATCAGCCCCAGCATTTT

abundance: -
d_gene: -
j_gene: TRBJ1-5
len: 15
v_gene: TRBV19
CDR3aa: CASSSPDRINQPQHF
CDR3nt: TGTGCCAGTAGTTCCCCGGACAGAATAAATCAGCCCCAGCATTTT

abundance: -
d_gene: TRBD2
j_gene: TRBJ2-2
len: 17
v_gene: TRBV30
CDR3aa: CAWSGLAADKNTGELFF
CDR3nt: TGTGCCTGGAGTGGACTAGCGGCCGACAAAAACACCGGGGAGCTGTTTTTT

abundance: few
d_gene: -
j_gene: TRBJ2-6
len: 19
v_gene: TRBV28
CDR3aa: CASSPIGGRVFPGANVLTF
CDR3nt: TGTGCCAGCAGCCCGATAGGGGGGCGGGTCTTTCCTGGGGCCAACGTCCTGACTTTC

abundance: -
d_gene: TRBD1
j_gene: TRBJ1-5
len: 15
v_gene: TRBV18
CDR3aa: CASSQGQGIDQPQHF
CDR3nt: TGTGCCAGCTCACAGGGACAGGGGATCGATCAGCCCCAGCATTTT

abundance: -
d_gene: -
j_gene: TRBJ2-6
len: 20
v_gene: TRBV6-2/TRBV6-3
CDR3aa: CASSYFEGGLQHLWANVLTF
CDR3nt: TGTGCCAGCAGTTATTTCGAAGGGGGACTCCAACATCTCTGGGCCAACGTCCTGACTTTC

abundance: -
d_gene: -
j_gene: TRBJ1-2
len: 13
v_gene: TRBV19
CDR3aa: CASSLLGHTGYTF
CDR3nt: TGTGCCAGTAGTTTATTAGGACATACCGGCTACACCTTC

abundance: -
d_gene: TRBD1
j_gene: TRBJ2-7
len: 14
v_gene: TRBV5-1
CDR3aa: CASSQGTGGHEQYF
CDR3nt: TGCGCCAGCTCCCAGGGGACAGGGGGCCACGAGCAGTACTTC

abundance: -
d_gene: -
j_gene: TRBJ1-2
len: 16
v_gene: TRBV11-2
CDR3aa: CASSFLAGVEVYGYTF
CDR3nt: TGTGCCAGCAGCTTCCTGGCAGGGGTTGAGGTGTATGGCTACACCTTC

abundance: -
d_gene: -
j_gene: TRBJ1-2
len: 14
v_gene: TRBV6-5
CDR3aa: CASSYGGSNYGYTF
CDR3nt: TGTGCCAGCAGTTACGGGGGCTCAAACTATGGCTACACCTTC

abundance: -
d_gene: -
j_gene: TRBJ2-1
len: 13
v_gene: TRBV6-5
CDR3aa: CATGNIANNEQFF
CDR3nt: TGTGCCACTGGGAATATAGCCAACAATGAGCAGTTCTTC

abundance: -
d_gene: TRBD2
j_gene: TRBJ2-7
len: 20
v_gene: TRBV15
CDR3aa: CATSLTPGLAGGGRIDEQYF
CDR3nt: TGTGCCACCAGCCTCACCCCGGGACTAGCGGGAGGAGGAAGGATAGACGAGCAGTACTTC

abundance: -
d_gene: -
j_gene: TRBJ1-4
len: 11
v_gene: TRBV20-1
CDR3aa: CRLATNEKLFF
CDR3nt: TGCAGACTTGCAACTAATGAAAAACTGTTTTTT

abundance: -
d_gene: TRBD2
j_gene: TRBJ2-5
len: 16
v_gene: TRBV19
CDR3aa: CASSIGTGLAEETQYF
CDR3nt: TGTGCCAGTAGTATAGGTACGGGACTAGCGGAGGAGACCCAGTACTTC

abundance: -
d_gene: -
j_gene: TRBJ1-5
len: 15
v_gene: TRBV19
CDR3aa: CASSIGGQRNQPQHF
CDR3nt: TGTGCCAGTAGCATAGGAGGGCAGCGCAATCAGCCCCAGCATTTT

abundance: once
d_gene: TRBD1
j_gene: TRBJ1-2
len: 13
v_gene: TRBV29-1
CDR3aa: CSVGDSFYYGYTF
CDR3nt: TGCAGCGTTGGGGACAGCTTCTATTATGGCTACACCTTC

abundance: -
d_gene: -
j_gene: TRBJ2-3
len: 14
v_gene: TRBV19
CDR3aa: CASSIQASTDTQYF
CDR3nt: TGTGCCAGTAGTATTCAGGCTAGCACAGATACGCAGTATTTT

abundance: -
d_gene: TRBD1
j_gene: TRBJ2-1
len: 15
v_gene: TRBV27
CDR3aa: CASSSGTGGRDEQFF
CDR3nt: TGTGCCAGCAGTTCCGGGACAGGGGGCAGGGATGAGCAGTTCTTC

abundance: once
d_gene: -
j_gene: TRBJ2-3
len: 15
v_gene: TRBV2
CDR3aa: CASSAGGAGTDTQYF
CDR3nt: TGTGCCAGCAGTGCCGGCGGGGCCGGGACAGATACGCAGTATTTT

abundance: -
d_gene: -
j_gene: TRBJ2-7
len: 14
v_gene: TRBV5-4
CDR3aa: CASTARVGDYEQYF
CDR3nt: TGTGCCAGCACCGCCAGGGTTGGGGACTACGAGCAGTACTTC

abundance: -
d_gene: TRBD2
j_gene: TRBJ2-7
len: 17
v_gene: TRBV7-7
CDR3aa: CASSPWPSSGSWYEQYF
CDR3nt: TGTGCCAGCAGCCCCTGGCCCTCTAGCGGGAGTTGGTACGAGCAGTACTTC

abundance: -
d_gene: -
j_gene: TRBJ2-5
len: 12
v_gene: TRBV21-1
CDR3aa: CNVLKVQETQYF
CDR3nt: TGTAACGTTTTGAAGGTCCAAGAGACCCAGTACTTC

abundance: few
d_gene: -
j_gene: TRBJ2-7
len: 11
v_gene: TRBV2
CDR3aa: CASSWEGEQYF
CDR3nt: TGTGCCAGCAGTTGGGAAGGCGAGCAGTACTTC

abundance: -
d_gene: -
j_gene: TRBJ2-7
len: 16
v_gene: TRBV5-4
CDR3aa: CASSATGSGWNYEQYF
CDR3nt: TGTGCCAGCAGCGCAACAGGGTCGGGATGGAATTACGAGCAGTACTTC

abundance: -
d_gene: -
j_gene: TRBJ2-2
len: 11
v_gene: TRBV12-3/TRBV12-4
CDR3aa: CASLRAGELFF
CDR3nt: TGTGCCAGTTTGAGGGCCGGGGAGCTGTTTTTT

abundance: -
d_gene: -
j_gene: TRBJ2-7
len: 14
v_gene: TRBV28
CDR3aa: CASSPHSGAYEQYF
CDR3nt: TGTGCCAGCTCCCCCCACAGCGGCGCTTACGAGCAGTACTTC

abundance: -
d_gene: TRBD1
j_gene: TRBJ1-1
len: 13
v_gene: TRBV19
CDR3aa: CASSRDSNTEAFF
CDR3nt: TGTGCCAGTAGTCGGGACAGTAACACTGAAGCTTTCTTT

abundance: -
d_gene: TRBD1
j_gene: TRBJ1-2
len: 15
v_gene: TRBV19
CDR3aa: CASSPTTGELRGYTF
CDR3nt: TGTGCCAGTAGTCCGACGACAGGGGAGCTTAGGGGCTACACCTTC

abundance: -
d_gene: -
j_gene: TRBJ1-5
len: 13
v_gene: TRBV27
CDR3aa: CASGLADGQPQHF
CDR3nt: TGTGCCAGCGGTTTGGCTGATGGTCAGCCCCAGCATTTT

abundance: -
d_gene: -
j_gene: TRBJ1-2
len: 12
v_gene: TRBV28
CDR3aa: CASSWGGYGYTF
CDR3nt: TGTGCCAGCAGTTGGGGGGGGTATGGCTACACCTTC